This T cell receptor (beta chain) was recovered during a study of blood T cells in healthy people across ages. A second PCR of about 7 to 11 cycles used a sample-barcoded 5' primer and a J-beta primer mix. Each cDNA molecule, via a template-switch adaptor with 12 random nucleotides, was tagged. TCRdb processed the 5' RACE reads anew with MiXCR; each CDR3 protein has one entry. The data contain under 750,000 distinct CDR3 sequences, 45% to 55% of them singletons. Concerning this clonotype itself: Its antigen is unknown.

Study outcomes and limitations: Compared with aged donors, long-lived donors showed fewer expanded clones, suggesting selection. Investigators treated diversity estimates from one million T cells as underestimates. Age advanced and TCR beta diversity per million T cells fell, roughly linearly.

Germline CDR1 reads MGHRA; CDR2 reads YSYEKL. The CDR3 length is 19 residues. With 4 bases removed from V and 0 bases from J, the gap between germline ends came to 19 bases. This TCR derives from an elderly man in good health. The sequenced material came from blood. The chain uses TRBV4-1 and TRBJ1-6, with D unresolved. This CDR3 is CASSPPREQVYSYNSPLHF. The CDR3 nucleotides read TGCGCCAGCAGCCCCCCAAGGGAGCAGGTCTACTCCTATAATTCACCCCTCCACTTT.